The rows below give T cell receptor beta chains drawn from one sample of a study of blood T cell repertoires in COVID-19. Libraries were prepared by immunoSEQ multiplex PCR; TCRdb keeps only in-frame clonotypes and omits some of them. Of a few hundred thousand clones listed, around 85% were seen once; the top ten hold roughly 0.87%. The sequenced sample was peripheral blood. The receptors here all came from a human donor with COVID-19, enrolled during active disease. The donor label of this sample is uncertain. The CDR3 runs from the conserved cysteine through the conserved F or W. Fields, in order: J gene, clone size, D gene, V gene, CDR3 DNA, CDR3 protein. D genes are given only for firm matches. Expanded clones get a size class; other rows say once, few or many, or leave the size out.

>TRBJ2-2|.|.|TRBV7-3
TGTGCCAGCAGCCCGGACTTCCCCGGGGAGCTGTTTTTT
CASSPDFPGELFF
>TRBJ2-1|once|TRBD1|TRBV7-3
TGTGCCAGCAGCCCGGACAGGGGAAATGAGCAGTTCTTC
CASSPDRGNEQFF
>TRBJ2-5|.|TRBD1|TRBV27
TGTGCCAGCAGGGTTTCAGGGACAGTCCAAGAGACCCAGTACTTC
CASRVSGTVQETQYF
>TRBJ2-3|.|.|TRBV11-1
TGTGCCAGCAGCTTAGCGAGGAGGGAGAGTCGGACAGATACGCAGTATTTT
CASSLARRESRTDTQYF
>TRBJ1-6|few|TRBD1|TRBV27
TGTGCCAGCAGTTTATCGTTTTGGACAGGGAATAATTCACCCCTCCACTTT
CASSLSFWTGNNSPLHF
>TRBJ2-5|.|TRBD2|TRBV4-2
TGTGCCAGCAGCCAAGAGGTGGGAGGGAACCAAGAGACCCAGTACTTC
CASSQEVGGNQETQYF
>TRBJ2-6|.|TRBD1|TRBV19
TGTGCCAGTAGTGGATACAGGGGATTCACCTCTGGGGCCAACGTCCTGACTTTC
CASSGYRGFTSGANVLTF
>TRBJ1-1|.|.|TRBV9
TGTGCCAGCAGCTTAATGACAGGGAACACTGAAGCTTTCTTT
CASSLMTGNTEAFF
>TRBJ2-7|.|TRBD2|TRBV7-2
TGTGCCAGCAGCTTCGGGACTAGCGGGGTATTAACCTACGAGCAGTACTTC
CASSFGTSGVLTYEQYF
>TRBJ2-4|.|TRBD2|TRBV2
TGTGCCAGCAAACCGGGAGTAGCGGGAAACATTCAGTACTTC
CASKPGVAGNIQYF
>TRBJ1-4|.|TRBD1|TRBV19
TGTGCCACCGAAGACAGGGCTGAAAAACTGTTTTTT
CATEDRAEKLFF
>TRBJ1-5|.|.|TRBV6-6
TGTGCCAGCAGTTATCTAGGACTTGGTCAGCCCCAGCATTTT
CASSYLGLGQPQHF
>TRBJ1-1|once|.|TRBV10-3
TGTGCCATCAGTGAGTCGAATTTCGGGATTGAAGCTTTCTTT
CAISESNFGIEAFF
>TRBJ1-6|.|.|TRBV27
TGTGCCAGCTGTCCTCAGGGGACCAATTCACCCCTCCACTTT
CASCPQGTNSPLHF
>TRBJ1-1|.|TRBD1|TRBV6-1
TGTGCCAGCAGTGAAGCTGTTGGCCGACAGGGAGGGAACACTGAAGCTTTCTTT
CASSEAVGRQGGNTEAFF
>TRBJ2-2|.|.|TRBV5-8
TGTGCCAGCAGCTTGGAAGGGGTCGGGGAGCTGTTTTTT
CASSLEGVGELFF
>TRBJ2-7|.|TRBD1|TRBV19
TGTGCCAGTAGTTTACAGGGGGCAGTACACGAGCAGTACTTC
CASSLQGAVHEQYF
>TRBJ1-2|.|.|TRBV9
TGTGCCAGCACCCGTAGTGGGGGCGGCTATGGCTACACCTTC
CASTRSGGGYGYTF
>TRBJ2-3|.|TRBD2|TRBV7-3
TGTGCCAGCAGCTCTATGACTAGCGGGAGGGTCACAGATACGCAGTATTTT
CASSSMTSGRVTDTQYF
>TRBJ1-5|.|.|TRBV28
TGTGCCAGCAGTTTCGGGGATAGTCAGCCCCAGCATTTT
CASSFGDSQPQHF
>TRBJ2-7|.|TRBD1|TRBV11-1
TGTGCCAGCAGCCCGCTAGGGACAGGCAGCTCCTACGAGCAGTACTTC
CASSPLGTGSSYEQYF
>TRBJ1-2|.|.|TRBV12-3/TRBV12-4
TGTGCCAGCAGTTTAGACTACTATGGCTACACCTTC
CASSLDYYGYTF
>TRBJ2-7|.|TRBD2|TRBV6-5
TGTGCCAGCACCAGACTAGCGACGATGGCCAACGAGCAGTACTTC
CASTRLATMANEQYF
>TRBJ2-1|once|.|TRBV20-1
TGCAGTGCTAGAGATCGGGGGAAGGGGTTCTTC
CSARDRGKGFF
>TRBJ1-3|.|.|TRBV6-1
TGTGCCAGCAGTGAAGCGGGTGTAGGAGAAAACACCATATATTTT
CASSEAGVGENTIYF
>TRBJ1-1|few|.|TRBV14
TGTGCCAGCAGCGTCCTAAGCGGGGGCGTGAACACTGAAGCTTTCTTT
CASSVLSGGVNTEAFF
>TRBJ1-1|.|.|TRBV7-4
TGTGCCAGCAGAAGTATCCTCCAACACGCGGGCTACACTGAAGCTTTCTTT
CASRSILQHAGYTEAFF
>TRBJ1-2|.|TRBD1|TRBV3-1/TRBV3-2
TGTGCCAGCAGCCAACCGGGACAGGGGTCTGGCTACACCTTC
CASSQPGQGSGYTF
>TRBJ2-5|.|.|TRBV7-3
TGTGCCAGCAGCTTAAACAGTATGGAGACCCAGTACTTC
CASSLNSMETQYF
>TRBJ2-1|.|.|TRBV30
TGTGCCTGGAGTACACTGGGGACTTACAATGAGCAGTTCTTC
CAWSTLGTYNEQFF
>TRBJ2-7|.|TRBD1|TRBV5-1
TGCGCCAGCAGCTTGGTCTCGACAGGGTATTCCTACGAGCAGTACTTC
CASSLVSTGYSYEQYF
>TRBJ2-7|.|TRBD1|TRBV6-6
TGTGCCAGCAGTCCCCGGGACAGGGGATACTACGAGCAGTACTTC
CASSPRDRGYYEQYF
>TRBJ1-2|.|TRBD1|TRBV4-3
TGCGCCAGCAGCCAAGATAGGGGACAGGCTAGCTATGGCTACACCTTC
CASSQDRGQASYGYTF
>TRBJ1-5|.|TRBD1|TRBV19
TGTGCCAGTACCACGACAGGGGGCGATCAGCCCCAGCATTTT
CASTTTGGDQPQHF
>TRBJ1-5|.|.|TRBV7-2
TGTGCCAGCAGCTCCCGGTCCGATCCCAATCAGCCCCAGCATTTT
CASSSRSDPNQPQHF
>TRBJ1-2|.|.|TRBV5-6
TGTGCCAGCAGCTTAGTCGGGGAGAACTATGGCTACACCTTC
CASSLVGENYGYTF
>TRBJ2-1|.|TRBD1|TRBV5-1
TGCGCCAGCAGCTTGGGAAGGGGACAGTCTCGTAACAATGAGCAGTTCTTC
CASSLGRGQSRNNEQFF
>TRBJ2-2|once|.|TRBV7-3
TGTGCCAGCAGCCCGCTGGGGGGACTCCTGAACACCGGGGAGCTGTTTTTT
CASSPLGGLLNTGELFF
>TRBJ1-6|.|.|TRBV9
TGTGCCAGCAGCGTGGGCGATACTAATTCACCCCTCCACTTT
CASSVGDTNSPLHF
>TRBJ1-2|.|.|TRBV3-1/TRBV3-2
TGTGCCAGCAGCCTAATTAACTATGGCTACACCTTC
CASSLINYGYTF
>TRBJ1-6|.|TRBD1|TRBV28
TGTGCCAGCTCCCTTGTAACAGGGGGAAATTCACCCCTCCACTTT
CASSLVTGGNSPLHF
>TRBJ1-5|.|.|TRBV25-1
TGTGCCAGCAGTGAATTTGGTTCGGATCAGCCCCAGCATTTT
CASSEFGSDQPQHF
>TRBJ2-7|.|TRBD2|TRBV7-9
TGTGCCAGCAGCTTAGTGGGACTAGCGGGAGGCAAAAGAACCTACGAGCAGTACTTC
CASSLVGLAGGKRTYEQYF
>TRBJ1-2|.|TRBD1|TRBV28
TGTGCCAGCAGTTTTACAGGGGGCAACTATGGCTACACCTTC
CASSFTGGNYGYTF
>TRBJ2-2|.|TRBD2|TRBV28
TGTGCCAGCAGGCACCCTAGCGGAGCGTACACCGGGGAGCTGTTTTTT
CASRHPSGAYTGELFF
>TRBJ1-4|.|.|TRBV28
TGTGCCAGCACTTCATTGCGGGTAGGCGAAAAACTGTTTTTT
CASTSLRVGEKLFF